This paragraph covers one T cell receptor beta chain sequence. This specimen comes from a study of blood T cell repertoires in COVID-19. TCRdb keeps only in-frame clones here, not all; method: immunoSEQ multiplex PCR. Among about 220,000 clones, over 75% were seen once, and the ten largest hold more than 10%. The CDR3 runs to 15 residues. CDR1 is MDHEN and CDR2 is SYDVKM in the germline V gene. Trimming cost V 6 bases and J 0 bases; bases outside gene matches: 5. The source material was peripheral blood. V gene TRBV28 combines with J gene TRBJ2-7; TRBD2 matches 10 bases. This receptor was obtained from a human donor in a cohort sampled during active COVID-19. CDR3 bases: TGTGCCAGCAGCCGAACTAGCGGGGACTCCTACGAGCAGTACTTC. It encodes CASSRTSGDSYEQYF.